These 30 T cell receptor beta chains were sequenced from one sample in a study of radiotherapy plus CTLA-4 blockade in lung cancer. The repertoire was sequenced with immunoSEQ multiplex PCR; TCRdb's copy has only in-frame clones and lacks some. The data show about 120,000 clones, 65% to 85% seen once. Here the sequenced sample was peripheral blood, taken from a patient treated with radiotherapy plus ipilimumab. These receptors were collected from a human donor with non-small cell lung cancer who had a partial response to radiotherapy plus ipilimumab.

This clone turned up a few times. The chain employs TRBV5-1 and TRBJ2-1, with 7 positions matching TRBD1. Germline CDR1 and CDR2: SGHRS and YFSETQ. With V trimmed by 1 base and J by 1 base, 2 bases remained unmatched. This CDR3 spans 15 amino acids. The CDR3 reads CASSLTGESYNEQFF. CDR3 in DNA: TGCGCCAGCAGCTTGACAGGGGAGTCCTACAATGAGCAGTTCTTC.

At least ten counts were recorded for this clone. V and J are TRBV29-1 and TRBJ1-1; the D is unclear. Germline V gene sequence: CDR1 SQVTM, CDR2 ANQGSEA. The V and J ends lost 7 bases and 6 bases respectively, with 12 bases between them. This CDR3 comprises 11 residues. CDR3 in amino acids: CSGKGGPEAFF. The CDR3 nucleotides are TGCAGCGGGAAGGGAGGACCTGAAGCTTTCTTT.

J is TRBJ2-1 and V is TRBV28; 7 bases match TRBD2. V trimming: 6 bases; J trimming: 0 bases; junction bases outside the gene matches: 8. Germline V lookup: CDR1 MDHEN, CDR2 SYDVKM. The CDR3 runs 16 residues. DNA of the CDR3: TGTGCCAGCAGGCGCGGGGGAACAAGCTCCTACAATGAGCAGTTCTTC. Translating it yields CASRRGGTSSYNEQFF.

V gene TRBV7-9 combines with J gene TRBJ2-7; 8 nucleotides agree with TRBD2. Germline CDR1 reads SEHNR; CDR2 reads FQNEAQ (reference sequence). V lost 10 bases, J lost 3 bases, and 2 bases stayed unmatched. The CDR3 length is 11 residues. This CDR3 is CATAGGYEQYV. CDR3 bases: TGTGCCACCGCGGGGGGCTACGAGCAGTACGTC.

The DNA for the CDR3 is TGTGCCAGCTCCCGGACTAGCGACAGGAGAGAGACCCAGTACTTC. Translating gives CASSRTSDRRETQYF. V gene TRBV19 combines with J gene TRBJ2-5; 9 bases fit TRBD2. The V gene's germline CDR1 is LNHDA and CDR2 SQIVND (reference sequence). The CDR3 has 15 amino acids. Losses at the gene ends were 9 bases for V and 4 bases for J; bases not matched to a gene: 12.

The chain combines TRBV5-1 with TRBJ1-2; TRBD1 is a possible D gene (6 bases). The CDR3 has 16 amino acids. Germline CDR1 SGHRS, CDR2 YFSETQ. V was cut by 4 bases and J by 7 bases, with 23 bases left in between. CDR3 nucleotide sequence: TGCGCCAGCAGCGGCGAGACGGCCGGCCGAGGGGGTGGCTACACCTTC. It encodes CASSGETAGRGGGYTF.

This clone was counted only a few times. The chain combines TRBV6-5 with TRBJ1-1; D gene unclear. Germline CDR1 MNHEY, CDR2 SVGAGI. Trimming removed 5 bases from V and 2 bases from J, with 12 bases in between. This CDR3 is built from 14 residues. CDR3 region: CASSVRGINTEAFF. CDR3 DNA: TGTGCCAGCAGTGTTAGAGGAATTAACACTGAAGCTTTCTTT.

The chain recombines TRBV10-3 with TRBJ1-1; tentative D call: TRBD1 (6 bases). The V gene's germline CDR1 is ENHRY and CDR2 SYGVKD. The CDR3 is made up of 13 amino acids. Trimming cost V 6 bases and J 2 bases, with 10 bases left between them. As DNA, the CDR3 is TGTGCCATCAGGAAACAGGGAAACACTGAAGCTTTCTTT. The encoded protein is CAIRKQGNTEAFF.

The J gene is TRBJ2-1, the V gene TRBV19; perhaps TRBD1 as D (6 bases). This CDR3 region has 13 residues. Trimming cost V 2 bases and J 9 bases, with 11 bases left between them. The germline V gene has CDR1 LNHDA and CDR2 SQIVND (reference sequence). The CDR3 reads CASSIYRAVEQFF. For the CDR3, the DNA is TGTGCCAGTAGTATATACAGGGCCGTTGAGCAGTTCTTC.

Concerning this clone: Other DNA sequences within the sample encode an identical CDR3. The J gene is TRBJ2-7, the V gene TRBV30; TRBD2 aligns across 7 bases. V shed 5 bases, J shed 5 bases, and the junction held 9 bases outside the gene matches. Per germline, CDR1 GTSNPN and CDR2 SVGIG (reference sequence). This CDR3 spans 13 amino acids. CDR3 bases: TGTGCCTGGGTACTGGCGGGAGCTCACGAGCAGTACTTC. This sequence encodes CAWVLAGAHEQYF.

This clone has only a few counts. The genes are TRBV6-5 and TRBJ1-4; no clear D. V lost 0 bases, J lost 8 bases, and 13 bases lay in between. This CDR3 spans 15 amino acids. CDR1 and CDR2 (germline): MNHEY, SVGAGI. The CDR3 bases are TGTGCCAGCAGTTACTCGTCCGGGATTGAGGAAAAACTGTTTTTT. It is translated as CASSYSSGIEEKLFF.

J is TRBJ1-5 and V is TRBV28; 7 nucleotides line up with TRBD1. This CDR3 spans 17 amino acids. CDR1 is MDHEN, CDR2 SYDVKM, per germline. Trimming at V came to 6 bases and at J to 2 bases, leaving 13 bases not matched to a gene. CDR3 residues: CASRTQQGNPGNQPQHF. CDR3 nucleotides: TGTGCCAGCAGAACTCAACAGGGGAACCCGGGCAATCAGCCCCAGCATTTT.

This clone was recorded once. The V and J genes are TRBV29-1 and TRBJ2-2; 10 bases line up with TRBD1. The CDR3 runs 14 residues. Germline trimming cut 6 bases from V and 6 bases from J; bases unmatched to any gene: 7. Germline V lookup: CDR1 SQVTM, CDR2 ANQGSEA. CDR3 loop: CSVNGDRGAGELFF. DNA for the CDR3: TGCAGCGTGAACGGGGACAGGGGTGCCGGGGAGCTGTTTTTT.

The chain combines TRBV28 with TRBJ1-2; 7 nucleotides match TRBD1. From germline, CDR1 is MDHEN and CDR2 SYDVKM. The CDR3 totals 15 residues. The trim removed 2 bases at V and 8 bases at J, leaving 11 bases unmatched. The CDR3: CASSLERTGFGGYTF. CDR3 nucleotide sequence: TGTGCCAGCAGTTTAGAACGGACAGGCTTCGGAGGCTACACCTTC.

CDR3 amino acids: CASCSGQGAHGYTF. In DNA form, the CDR3 reads TGTGCCAGCTGCTCCGGACAGGGGGCGCATGGCTACACCTTC. The gene calls are TRBV6-1 and TRBJ1-2, with TRBD1 matching over 11 bases. Trimming cost V 8 bases and J 6 bases; bases outside gene matches: 8. The CDR3 spans 14 residues. Germline lookup yields CDR1 MNHNS and CDR2 SASEGT.

J is TRBJ2-5 and V is TRBV9; 11 bases match TRBD2. Germline trimming cut 0 bases from V and 1 base from J; bases unmatched to any gene: 8. Per germline, CDR1 SGDLS and CDR2 YYNGEE. CDR3 length: 18 amino acids. The CDR3 loop reads CASSVALTGTSGQETQYF. CDR3 bases: TGTGCCAGCAGCGTAGCCTTAACCGGGACTAGCGGCCAAGAGACCCAGTACTTC.

The chain links TRBV5-1 to TRBJ1-6; D unresolved. V was trimmed by 3 bases and J by 10 bases, leaving 17 bases between them. The CDR3 is 15 residues long. Germline V gene sequence: CDR1 SGHRS, CDR2 YFSETQ. CDR3 sequence: CASSSISAEASPLHF. CDR3 DNA: TGCGCCAGCAGCTCTATTAGCGCGGAGGCCTCACCCCTCCACTTT. The whole variable domain, remainder taken from reference TRBV5-1 and TRBJ1-6, is KAGVTQTPRYLIKTRGQQVTLSCSPISGHRSVSWYQQTPGQGLQFLFEYFSETQRNKGNFPGRFSGRQFSNSRSEMNVSTLELGDSALYLCASSSISAEASPLHFGNGTRLTVT.

J is TRBJ1-2 and V is TRBV18; TRBD1 might be the D (6 bases). CDR1 KGHSH and CDR2 LQKENI come from the germline V gene. Trimming took 2 bases from V and 4 from J, leaving 14 bases between them. The CDR3 covers 15 residues. The CDR3 sequence: CASSPGGAALYGYTF. CDR3 nucleotides: TGTGCCAGCTCACCAGGGGGCGCAGCGCTCTATGGCTACACCTTC.

The V call is TRBV25-1, the J call TRBJ2-1, with 9 bases fitting TRBD1. This CDR3 contains 16 residues. V was pared by 6 bases and J by 7 bases, with 13 bases of the junction left unmatched. The V gene's germline CDR1 is MGHDK and CDR2 SYGVNS. The CDR3 DNA reads as TGTGCCAGCAGCCCCAGCCCGGGACAGGGATCAAATGAGCAGTTCTTC. Translated, it gives CASSPSPGQGSNEQFF.

This chain connects TRBV7-2 to TRBJ2-5, with a tentative D call TRBD1 (5 bases). CDR1 SGHTA and CDR2 FQGNSA come from the germline V gene. Between the trimmed V and J ends, which lost 3 bases and 5 bases, there was a span of 10 bases. The CDR3 extends over 13 amino acids. CDR3 nucleotide sequence: TGTGCCAGCAGCTTCCAGGGTCGGGAGACCCAGTACTTC. It specifies CASSFQGRETQYF.

This clone was counted a few times. The genes are TRBV19 and TRBJ1-3; D is undetermined. CDR1 is LNHDA, CDR2 SQIVND, per germline (reference sequence). V was cut by 6 bases and J by 8 bases, with 17 bases left in between. CDR3 size: 14 residues. As DNA, the CDR3 is TGTGCCAGTAGGTCGGGAACCACTTGGTACACCATATATTTT. Its protein product is CASRSGTTWYTIYF. Looking up the rest from reference TRBV19 and TRBJ1-3 gives the full variable domain: DGGITQSPKYLFRKEGQNVTLSCEQNLNHDAMYWYRQDPGQGLRLIYYSQIVNDFQKGDIAEGYSVSREKKESFPLTVTSAQKNPTAFYLCASRSGTTWYTIYFGEGSWLTVV.

The chain uses TRBV19 and TRBJ2-3; 9 nucleotides agree with TRBD2. The length of the CDR3 is 15 residues. Germline V gene sequence: CDR1 LNHDA, CDR2 SQIVND (reference sequence). Trimming cost V 3 bases and J 9 bases; bases outside gene matches: 10. CDR3 amino acids: CASSIGGRGVRTQYF. CDR3 in DNA: TGTGCCAGTAGTATTGGCGGGAGGGGTGTTCGGACGCAGTATTTT. Full variable domain (remainder filled in from reference TRBV19 and TRBJ2-3): DGGITQSPKYLFRKEGQNVTLSCEQNLNHDAMYWYRQDPGQGLRLIYYSQIVNDFQKGDIAEGYSVSREKKESFPLTVTSAQKNPTAFYLCASSIGGRGVRTQYFGPGTRLTVL.

The rearrangement joins TRBV7-9 to TRBJ1-2, with 7 bases lining up with TRBD1. CDR1 SEHNR and CDR2 FQNEAQ come from the germline V gene (reference sequence). J lost 0 bases, V lost 5 bases, and 9 bases had no gene match. The CDR3 covers 16 residues. In DNA form, the CDR3 reads TGTGCCAGCAGCGTCCGGGACAGCAAAACTAACTATGGCTACACCTTC. Encoded protein: CASSVRDSKTNYGYTF.

The chain couples TRBV7-2 to TRBJ2-1; 8 positions agree with TRBD2. The ends lost 5 bases at V and 7 bases at J; junction bases unmatched: 10. The CDR3 covers 15 residues. Germline assignment: CDR1 SGHTA and CDR2 FQGNSA. The CDR3 bases are TGTGCCAGCAGCAAAGCGGGAGTCCCCGGTAATGAGCAGTTCTTC. Translation: CASSKAGVPGNEQFF.

The genes are TRBV30 and TRBJ2-7, with unresolved D. Trimming took 0 bases from V and 2 from J, leaving 11 bases between them. Per the germline V gene, CDR1 is GTSNPN and CDR2 is SVGIG (reference sequence). The CDR3 covers 14 residues. CDR3 nucleotides: TGTGCCTGGAGTGTAGCCGGGTTCACCTACGAGCAGTACTTC. Protein: CAWSVAGFTYEQYF.

The gene calls are TRBV2 and TRBJ1-1; the D gene is possibly TRBD1 (5 bases). The CDR3 has 14 residues. From germline, CDR1 is SNHLY and CDR2 FYNNEI. The V end was cut by 10 bases, the J end by 3 bases, with 18 bases between. CDR3: CATRGDGEHTEAFF. The CDR3 nucleotides are TGTGCCACCCGGGGGGACGGTGAACACACTGAAGCTTTCTTT.

This chain links TRBV11-2 with TRBJ1-1; 7 bases line up with TRBD1. This CDR3 region has 16 residues. V lost 6 bases and J lost 0; bases outside the gene matches: 10. CDR1 is SGHAT, CDR2 FQNNGV, per germline. The CDR3 sequence: CASSSGGGLMNTEAFF. For the CDR3, the DNA is TGTGCCAGCAGTTCTGGAGGGGGCCTAATGAACACTGAAGCTTTCTTT.

The chain couples TRBV7-8 to TRBJ1-2; a possible D gene is TRBD1 (6 bases). From germline, CDR1 is SGHVS and CDR2 FQNEAQ. This CDR3 contains 13 residues. V was pared by 1 base and J by 8 bases, with 11 bases between. The CDR3 protein is CASSLGQAEGYTF. The CDR3 DNA follows: TGTGCCAGCAGCTTAGGACAGGCGGAGGGCTACACCTTC.

The chain has TRBV7-9 and TRBJ2-7, with TRBD1 matching over 8 bases. The CDR3 has 17 amino acids. Germline CDR1 is SEHNR and CDR2 is FQNEAQ (reference sequence). With V trimmed by 6 bases and J by 3 bases, 16 bases remained unmatched. The CDR3 sequence is CASRTLNRGKDFYEQYV. As DNA, the CDR3 is TGTGCCAGCAGGACGTTAAACAGGGGGAAAGACTTCTACGAGCAGTACGTC.

The chain recombines TRBV5-8 with TRBJ2-5; no clear D gene. The V end lost 2 bases, the J end lost 0 bases, and 14 bases lay between the germline ends. The CDR3 sequence is 16 residues long. Germline V gene lookup returns CDR1 SGHTS and CDR2 YDEGEE. The CDR3 is CASSFSSVTYQETQYF. The CDR3 DNA follows: TGTGCCAGCAGCTTCTCATCAGTAACATACCAAGAGACCCAGTACTTC. Full variable domain (outside the CDR3, taken from reference TRBV5-8 and TRBJ2-5): EAGVTQSPTHLIKTRGQQATLRCSPISGHTSVYWYQQALGLGLQFLLWYDEGEERNRGNFPPRFSGRQFPNYSSELNVNALELEDSALYLCASSFSSVTYQETQYFGPGTRLLVL.